Following are 22 T cell receptor beta chains from one sample sequenced in a study of blood T cell repertoires in COVID-19. The assay was immunoSEQ multiplex PCR, and TCRdb's table has in-frame clones only and misses some. The sample holds over 250,000 clones, roughly 89% seen once. Material for sequencing was peripheral blood. These receptors all stem from a man between 50 and 59 years old with acute or convalescent COVID-19.

The chain is built from TRBV11-2 and TRBJ1-2, with D perhaps matching TRBD1 (6 bases). The ends were cut back, 10 bases at V and 4 bases at J, with 16 bases in the middle. This CDR3 is built from 13 residues. Germline CDR1 SGHAT, CDR2 FQNNGV. CDR3 loop: CATEGEIGYGYTF. CDR3 coding DNA: TGTGCCACTGAGGGGGAGATTGGCTATGGCTACACCTTC.

This clone showed up just once. The chain has TRBV10-2 and TRBJ2-2; the D gene is possibly TRBD2 (5 bases). CDR3 size: 15 residues. CDR1 and CDR2 from the germline V gene are WSHSY and SAAADI. V was pared by 10 bases and J by 6 bases, with 21 bases between. The chain's CDR3 is CATRGRTPSAGELFF. CDR3 coding DNA: TGCGCCACCCGAGGTCGGACTCCTTCCGCCGGGGAGCTGTTTTTT.

This chain joins TRBV4-1 and TRBJ2-5, with a weak D call TRBD1 (6 bases). Trimming took 4 bases from V and 4 from J, leaving 10 bases between them. The CDR3 runs 13 residues. The germline V gene encodes CDR1 MGHRA and CDR2 YSYEKL. CDR3 sequence: CASSLKGGETQYF. The CDR3 DNA reads as TGCGCCAGCAGCCTAAAAGGGGGAGAGACCCAGTACTTC.

V and J are TRBV11-2 and TRBJ2-4; weak D call: TRBD1 (5 bases). V was pared by 3 bases and J by 2 bases, with 11 bases between. The CDR3 loop spans 15 amino acids. Germline V CDR1 and CDR2: SGHAT, FQNNGV. CDR3: CASSLRAGSKNIQYF. The CDR3 DNA sequence: TGTGCCAGCAGCTTGAGAGCAGGGTCCAAAAACATTCAGTACTTC.

This clone was seen at least ten times. The chain is built from TRBV3-1 (or the pseudogene TRBV3-2) and TRBJ1-6; possibly TRBD1 for D (6 bases). Germline V gives CDR1 LGHDT, CDR2 YNNKEL (reference sequence). V lost 0 bases and J 0 bases, leaving 15 bases between the germline ends. This CDR3 spans 19 amino acids. The CDR3 spells CASSQEYREISSYNSPLHF. The CDR3 region has the DNA TGTGCCAGCAGCCAAGAGTACAGGGAGATTAGCTCCTATAATTCACCCCTCCACTTT.

This clone was detected once. V is TRBV6-5 and J is TRBJ1-2, with D possibly TRBD1 on 6 matching bases. The V end lost 11 bases, the J end lost 7 bases, and 17 bases lay between the germline ends. This CDR3 comprises 12 residues. CDR1 and CDR2 from the germline V gene are MNHEY and SVGAGI. The CDR3 nucleotides are TGTGCCGGAAGACAGGAGGATCTTGGCTACACCTTC. The encoded protein is CAGRQEDLGYTF.

The gene calls are TRBV19 and TRBJ1-5; D ambiguous. Trimming stripped 0 bases from V and 4 bases from J, with 7 bases between. From germline, CDR1 is LNHDA and CDR2 SQIVND (reference sequence). This CDR3 contains 14 residues. CDR3 region: CASSIDRVNQPQHF. In DNA, the CDR3 is TGTGCCAGTAGTATAGATCGGGTAAATCAGCCCCAGCATTTT.

The rearrangement uses TRBV15 and TRBJ2-7; 10 bases are shared with TRBD1. The germline gives CDR1 LNHNV, CDR2 YYDKDF (reference sequence). The CDR3 contains 15 residues. V shed 5 bases and J 5 bases; nucleotides not matched to a gene: 9. CDR3 DNA: TGTGCCACCAGCTTACCGGGACAGGGGAAGCACGAGCAGTACTTC. Translated: CATSLPGQGKHEQYF.

V usage is TRBV4-2 and J usage is TRBJ2-7; 7 nucleotides agree with TRBD2. CDR3 length: 15 residues. V trimming: 1 base; J trimming: 4 bases; junction bases outside the gene matches: 7. CDR1 is LGHNA, CDR2 YNFKEQ, per germline. The CDR3 loop is CASSQGRGVIYEQYF. DNA of the CDR3: TGTGCCAGCAGCCAAGGACGGGGGGTTATATACGAGCAGTACTTC.

The rearrangement uses TRBV24-1 and TRBJ2-3; 7 positions match TRBD1. V gave up 0 bases and J gave up 1 base; unmatched junction bases: 0. The CDR3 extends over 15 amino acids. CDR1 KGHDR and CDR2 SFDVKD come from the germline V gene. The DNA for the CDR3 is TGTGCCACCAGTGATTTGGGACAGGGCACAGATACGCAGTATTTT. Translating it yields CATSDLGQGTDTQYF.

The J gene is TRBJ2-7, the V gene TRBV30, with 8 bases matching TRBD2. V lost 2 bases, J lost 4 bases, and 10 bases stayed unmatched. The germline V gene has CDR1 GTSNPN and CDR2 SVGIG (reference sequence). The CDR3 sequence is 15 residues long. The CDR3 region has the DNA TGTGCCTGGAGTCCCTTGGGTAGCGGGATTTACGAGCAGTACTTC. Amino acids: CAWSPLGSGIYEQYF.

Turning to this clone: Different DNA sequences within this sample yield the same CDR3. V gene TRBV18 combines with J gene TRBJ2-3, with 7 bases matching TRBD2. Germline loops: CDR1 KGHSH, CDR2 LQKENI. The CDR3 runs to 14 residues. The V segment lost 3 bases and the J segment 2 bases; nucleotides outside the gene matches: 2. The CDR3 spells CASSPGGATDTQYF. The CDR3 region has the DNA TGTGCCAGCTCACCGGGAGGGGCCACAGATACGCAGTATTTT.

The chain employs TRBV13 and TRBJ1-6; D unresolved. The CDR3 is 13 residues long. Germline V CDR1 and CDR2: PRHDT, FYEKMQ (reference sequence). The V gene lost 2 bases and the J gene lost 7 bases, with 6 bases spanning the gap. The CDR3 reads CASSLNENSPLHF. The DNA for the CDR3 is TGTGCCAGCAGCTTAAACGAGAATTCACCCCTCCACTTT.

The chain joins TRBV5-8 to TRBJ1-2, with 7 nucleotides matching TRBD1. Germline V gene sequence: CDR1 SGHTS, CDR2 YDEGEE. The CDR3 totals 15 residues. Germline trimming cut 4 bases from V and 0 bases from J; bases unmatched to any gene: 6. The CDR3 sequence: CASSLSGTANYGYTF. In DNA, the CDR3 is TGTGCCAGCAGCCTGTCCGGGACAGCTAACTATGGCTACACCTTC. Using reference TRBV5-8 and TRBJ1-2 for the parts outside the CDR3, the full variable domain is EAGVTQSPTHLIKTRGQQATLRCSPISGHTSVYWYQQALGLGLQFLLWYDEGEERNRGNFPPRFSGRQFPNYSSELNVNALELEDSALYLCASSLSGTANYGYTFGSGTRLTVV.

The chain recombines TRBV10-3 with TRBJ2-1, with 12 bases that match TRBD2. There are 17 residues in the CDR3. The trim removed 4 bases at V and 0 bases at J, leaving 4 bases unmatched. Germline CDR1 and CDR2: ENHRY and SYGVKD. CDR3 amino acids: CAISGPSGGASYNEQFF. As DNA, the CDR3 is TGTGCCATCAGTGGGCCTAGCGGGGGGGCCTCCTACAATGAGCAGTTCTTC.

The genes are TRBV4-1 and TRBJ2-3, with 8 positions matching TRBD1. The length of the CDR3 is 17 residues. Germline lookup yields CDR1 MGHRA and CDR2 YSYEKL. Trimming took 4 bases from V and 4 from J; bases not matched to a gene: 13. This CDR3 is CASSRSLDRGSADTQYF. DNA for the CDR3: TGCGCCAGCAGCCGGTCTCTTGACAGGGGTAGTGCAGATACGCAGTATTTT.

V is TRBV30 and J is TRBJ1-1, with D possibly being TRBD1 (6 bases). The V and J ends lost 5 bases and 8 bases respectively, with 18 bases between them. The CDR3 is 13 residues long. CDR1 and CDR2 (germline): GTSNPN, SVGIG (reference sequence). This CDR3 reads CAWGTGISFEAFF. The DNA of the CDR3 is TGTGCCTGGGGCACAGGGATTTCCTTCGAAGCTTTCTTT. Full variable domain (missing parts from reference TRBV30 and TRBJ1-1): SQTIHQWPATLVQPVGSPLSLECTVEGTSNPNLYWYRQAAGRGLQLLFYSVGIGQISSEVPQNLSASRPQDRQFILSSKKLLLSDSGFYLCAWGTGISFEAFFGQGTRLTVV.

This clone appeared once. The chain recombines TRBV7-9 with TRBJ2-7; weak D call: TRBD1 (6 bases). The CDR3 runs 15 residues. Trimming took 4 bases from V and 5 from J, leaving 18 bases between them. CDR1 is SEHNR, CDR2 FQNEAQ, per germline (reference sequence). CDR3 sequence reads: CASSSPGTLVHEQYF. CDR3 nucleotide sequence: TGTGCCAGCAGCTCCCCCGGGACACTGGTCCACGAGCAGTACTTC. Based on the CDR3 plus reference TRBV7-9 and TRBJ2-7, the full variable domain is DTGVSQNPRHKITKRGQNVTFRCDPISEHNRLYWYRQTLGQGPEFLTYFQNEAQLEKSRLLSDRFSAERPKGSFSTLEIQRTEQGDSAMYLCASSSPGTLVHEQYFGPGTRLTVT.

V and J are TRBV19 and TRBJ1-4; D is unclear. V lost 6 bases, J lost 1 base, and 12 bases lay in between. Germline loops: CDR1 LNHDA, CDR2 SQIVND (reference sequence). This CDR3 region has 15 residues. In DNA form, the CDR3 reads TGTGCCAGTAGATCGAGGGAAGGAACTAATGAAAAACTGTTTTTT. Translated: CASRSREGTNEKLFF.

This chain connects TRBV5-5 to TRBJ1-2; D ambiguous. The CDR3 runs 15 residues. In germline, CDR1 is SGHKS, CDR2 YYEKEE (reference sequence). Trimming shortened V by 5 bases and J by 3 bases, and 17 bases separated the two germline ends. The CDR3 sequence: CASSFTTLRDYGYTF. The CDR3 DNA sequence: TGTGCCAGCAGTTTCACGACCCTGCGGGACTATGGCTACACCTTC.

This chain links TRBV2 with TRBJ1-6; no reliable D call. The ends were cut back, 4 bases at V and 14 bases at J, with 24 bases in the middle. Germline V gene lookup returns CDR1 SNHLY and CDR2 FYNNEI. This CDR3 has 16 residues. CDR3 DNA: TGTGCCAGCAGTGGAACTCAGCCCCTTGCGGGTGTATCCCTCCACTTT. Protein sequence: CASSGTQPLAGVSLHF.

V gene TRBV2 combines with J gene TRBJ2-7; D is possibly TRBD1 (6 bases). V was clipped by 4 bases and J by 2 bases, with 9 bases between them. Germline V CDR1 and CDR2: SNHLY, FYNNEI. The CDR3 is made up of 13 amino acids. The CDR3 nucleotides are TGTGCCAGCAGTGGGGACAACCCCTACGAGCAGTACTTC. Residues: CASSGDNPYEQYF. The variable domain in full, with the rest retrieved from reference TRBV2 and TRBJ2-7, is EPEVTQTPSHQVTQMGQEVILRCVPISNHLYFYWYRQILGQKVEFLVSFYNNEISEKSEIFDDQFSVERPDGSNFTLKIRSTKLEDSAMYFCASSGDNPYEQYFGPGTRLTVT.